This TCR beta chain was documented in a study of blood T cell repertoires in COVID-19. Study-wide background: Donors in the United States, Italy and Spain gave samples during acute or convalescent COVID-19. Nucleic acid was either cDNA or gDNA, and it came from T cells, B-cell-depleted T cells, or PBMCs.

Source study methods: Counts of nucleated cells, estimated from reference gene primer amplification, were obtained. TCRdb's copy holds only in-frame clones and misses some; the assay was immunoSEQ multiplex PCR. V, J and clone size were drawn from that table, and D and trimming were deduced from the DNA. The data contain 250,000 to 300,000 clones, 80% to 90% of them singletons. Seattle cases were enrolled at active infection and followed longitudinally. J lost 2 bases, V lost 5 bases, and 4 bases had no gene match. Germline assignment: CDR1 ENHRY and CDR2 SYGVKD. The CDR3 extends over 16 amino acids. The specimen sequenced was peripheral blood. The sequence came from a woman in her seventies with COVID-19, enrolled during active disease. This rearrangement joins TRBV10-3 to TRBJ2-5; 14 bases match TRBD2. The CDR3 DNA follows: TGTGCCATCAGTTCGACTAGCGGGAGGGATCAAGAGACCCAGTACTTC. Translation: CAISSTSGRDQETQYF.